This passage covers 21 T cell receptor beta chains from one sample sequenced in a study of cytomegalovirus exposure and HLA in healthy donors. This PCR relied on a set of 60 Vbeta primers and 13 Jbeta primers. The data were produced by immunoSEQ multiplex PCR, yet TCRdb's version contains in-frame clones alone and is incomplete. Altogether about 190,000 clones are present, approximately 86% being singletons, with the ten largest covering 1.5% to 2%. The sequencing sample was made of PBMCs. These receptors all come from a woman aged 18 to 35 in good health and CMV-seronegative.

This chain uses TRBV19 with TRBJ2-1, with 14 positions matching TRBD2. The junction had 3 bases not matched to a gene; V was cut back by 6 bases and J by 8 bases. Germline CDR1 reads LNHDA; CDR2 reads SQIVND (reference sequence). The CDR3 runs 14 residues. CDR3 sequence reads: CASRGLAGVHEQFF. The CDR3 DNA reads TGTGCCAGTAGGGGACTAGCGGGAGTGCATGAGCAGTTCTTC.

This chain joins TRBV19 and TRBJ2-3; D gene ambiguous. The CDR3 runs to 13 residues. Germline CDR1 and CDR2: LNHDA and SQIVND (reference sequence). V lost 7 bases to trimming and J lost 6 bases, with 14 bases between them. DNA for the CDR3: TGTGCCAGTAATCGTGACGCTAGGGATACGCAGTATTTT. This sequence encodes CASNRDARDTQYF. Drawing the rest from reference TRBV19 and TRBJ2-3, the complete variable domain is DGGITQSPKYLFRKEGQNVTLSCEQNLNHDAMYWYRQDPGQGLRLIYYSQIVNDFQKGDIAEGYSVSREKKESFPLTVTSAQKNPTAFYLCASNRDARDTQYFGPGTRLTVL.

V gene TRBV5-1 combines with J gene TRBJ2-7; TRBD1 might be the D (6 bases). The CDR3 spans 14 residues. Germline loops: CDR1 SGHRS, CDR2 YFSETQ. Between the trimmed V and J ends, which lost 0 bases and 1 base, there was a span of 8 bases. The CDR3 sequence is CASSLGDTSYEQYF. CDR3 DNA sequence: TGCGCCAGCAGCTTGGGGGACACTTCCTACGAGCAGTACTTC. The full variable domain, completed using reference TRBV5-1 and TRBJ2-7, is KAGVTQTPRYLIKTRGQQVTLSCSPISGHRSVSWYQQTPGQGLQFLFEYFSETQRNKGNFPGRFSGRQFSNSRSEMNVSTLELGDSALYLCASSLGDTSYEQYFGPGTRLTVT.

This clone was recorded once. The chain joins TRBV9 to TRBJ2-1; unclear D gene. The length of the CDR3 is 12 residues. Trimming stripped 4 bases from V and 5 bases from J, with 7 bases between. CDR1 SGDLS and CDR2 YYNGEE come from the germline V gene. The CDR3 spells CASSPVNNEQFF. For the CDR3, the DNA is TGTGCCAGCAGCCCTGTAAACAATGAGCAGTTCTTC. Variable domain in full (rest from reference TRBV9 and TRBJ2-1): DSGVTQTPKHLITATGQRVTLRCSPRSGDLSVYWYQQSLDQGLQFLIQYYNGEERAKGNILERFSAQQFPDLHSELNLSSLELGDSALYFCASSPVNNEQFFGPGTRLTVL.

This chain links TRBV18 with TRBJ2-7, with a weak D call TRBD2 (5 bases). Deletions cut 2 bases from V and 4 bases from J, with 15 bases between. This CDR3 region has 15 residues. CDR1 KGHSH and CDR2 LQKENI come from the germline V gene. DNA of the CDR3: TGTGCCAGCTCACCAGAGGCGGGCTTCGGGTACGAGCAGTACTTC. This encodes CASSPEAGFGYEQYF.

V is TRBV7-2 and J is TRBJ2-3; 7 nucleotides line up with TRBD2. Germline CDR1 reads SGHTA; CDR2 reads FQGNSA. The V segment lost 4 bases and the J segment 8 bases; nucleotides outside the gene matches: 9. This CDR3 is 14 amino acids long. The CDR3 reads CASSSSGTTVTQYF. CDR3 in DNA: TGTGCCAGCAGCTCCTCCGGGACTACCGTTACGCAGTATTTT.

This chain joins TRBV5-6 and TRBJ2-7; D is unresolved. V lost 4 bases and J 7 bases, leaving 15 bases between the germline ends. The germline V gene encodes CDR1 SGHDT and CDR2 YYEEEE. This CDR3 spans 13 amino acids. CDR3 region: CASSPTLLREQYF. The CDR3 DNA is TGTGCCAGCAGCCCCACCTTATTACGGGAGCAGTACTTC.

J is TRBJ1-3 and V is TRBV11-2, with a tentative D call TRBD1 (6 bases). The CDR3 loop spans 14 amino acids. With 8 bases removed from V and 2 bases from J, the gap between germline ends came to 13 bases. Germline V lookup: CDR1 SGHAT, CDR2 FQNNGV. The DNA of the CDR3 is TGTGCCAGCGTCGAAAACAGGGCTGGAAACACCATATATTTT. It codes for CASVENRAGNTIYF.

The chain links TRBV4-2 to TRBJ1-2; D possibly corresponds to TRBD1 (6 bases). The germline V gene encodes CDR1 LGHNA and CDR2 YNFKEQ. The germline V and J ends were trimmed by 1 base and 0 bases, with 24 bases remaining between them. This CDR3 has 20 residues. The CDR3: CASSQVGTPGGLRANYGYTF. The CDR3 nucleotides read TGTGCCAGCAGCCAAGTCGGGACTCCGGGGGGGCTACGGGCTAACTATGGCTACACCTTC.

The DNA of the CDR3 is TGTGCCAGCAGTTACCGAGGGGGGGGCACTGAAGCTTTCTTT. Amino acid sequence: CASSYRGGGTEAFF. The chain recombines TRBV6-5 with TRBJ1-1, with D perhaps TRBD1 (6 bases). V was trimmed by 2 bases and J by 4 bases, leaving 11 bases between them. Looked up from germline, CDR1 is MNHEY and CDR2 is SVGAGI. This CDR3 spans 14 amino acids.

V usage is TRBV6-4 and J usage is TRBJ1-4; 10 positions agree with TRBD1. The length of the CDR3 is 15 residues. V lost 7 bases and J lost 10; bases outside the gene matches: 12. Germline V gene lookup returns CDR1 MRHNA and CDR2 SNTAGT. The CDR3 coding sequence is TGTGCCAGCAAAGCCGGGACAGGGGCCGCCGGAAAACTGTTTTTT. Protein sequence: CASKAGTGAAGKLFF.

V usage is TRBV6-4 and J usage is TRBJ1-2; no reliable D call. This CDR3 spans 15 amino acids. Trimming left V 7 bases short and J 1 base short, with 16 bases between. The V gene's germline CDR1 is MRHNA and CDR2 SNTAGT. DNA of the CDR3: TGTGCCAGCAAAGGAATGGGAGAGAATAACTATGGCTACACCTTC. Translated: CASKGMGENNYGYTF.

The gene calls are TRBV19 and TRBJ2-7, with 8 bases that match TRBD1. Trimming removed 4 bases from V and 2 bases from J; junction bases left unmatched: 10. The germline V gene has CDR1 LNHDA and CDR2 SQIVND (reference sequence). The CDR3 is 16 amino acids. The CDR3 sequence: CASSRQGALVPYEQYF. CDR3 bases: TGTGCCAGTAGTAGGCAGGGGGCGCTTGTACCCTACGAGCAGTACTTC. The variable domain in full, completed from reference TRBV19 and TRBJ2-7, reads DGGITQSPKYLFRKEGQNVTLSCEQNLNHDAMYWYRQDPGQGLRLIYYSQIVNDFQKGDIAEGYSVSREKKESFPLTVTSAQKNPTAFYLCASSRQGALVPYEQYFGPGTRLTVT.

The chain recombines TRBV27 with TRBJ2-3, with 15 bases fitting TRBD2. CDR3 length: 18 residues. Unmatched junction bases numbered 4, after V lost 3 bases and J lost 0 bases. Germline V lookup: CDR1 MNHEY, CDR2 SMNVEV (reference sequence). CDR3 in DNA: TGTGCCAGCAGTTTCGGGACTAGCGGGGGGTCTAGCACAGATACGCAGTATTTT. Encoded protein: CASSFGTSGGSSTDTQYF.

The genes are TRBV30 and TRBJ1-2; 8 bases are shared with TRBD1. CDR3 length: 13 amino acids. After removal of 2 bases from V and 6 bases from J, the junction contained 5 bases not matched to a gene. Germline CDR1 is GTSNPN and CDR2 is SVGIG (reference sequence). CDR3 in amino acids: CAWSLGQGDGYTF. The CDR3 DNA sequence: TGTGCCTGGAGTCTCGGACAGGGTGATGGCTACACCTTC.

The J gene is TRBJ2-1, the V gene TRBV7-3, with 15 bases aligning to TRBD2. Unmatched junction bases numbered 5, after V lost 4 bases and J lost 7 bases. The CDR3 has 16 amino acids. Germline assignment: CDR1 SGHTA and CDR2 FQGTGA. CDR3 coding DNA: TGTGCCAGCAGCTCTGCGGGACTAGCGGGGGGAAATGAGCAGTTCTTC. Translating it yields CASSSAGLAGGNEQFF.

The chain is built from TRBV30 and TRBJ2-3; a weak D match, TRBD2 (5 bases). This CDR3 contains 12 residues. V was clipped by 5 bases and J by 0 bases, with 6 bases between them. Germline loops: CDR1 GTSNPN, CDR2 SVGIG (reference sequence). The CDR3 is CAWRGSTDTQYF. The CDR3 DNA reads TGTGCCTGGCGAGGGAGCACAGATACGCAGTATTTT. Using reference TRBV30 and TRBJ2-3 for the parts outside the CDR3, the full variable domain is SQTIHQWPATLVQPVGSPLSLECTVEGTSNPNLYWYRQAAGRGLQLLFYSVGIGQISSEVPQNLSASRPQDRQFILSSKKLLLSDSGFYLCAWRGSTDTQYFGPGTRLTVL.

The chain joins TRBV6-5 to TRBJ2-7; TRBD1 matches 8 bases. Germline V gives CDR1 MNHEY, CDR2 SVGAGI. This CDR3 has 13 residues. V lost 6 bases to trimming and J lost 3 bases; unmatched junction nucleotides: 4. CDR3 sequence (DNA): TGTGCCAGCAGAAGGACAGGGAACTACGAGCAGTACTTC. Translation gives CASRRTGNYEQYF.

The chain carries TRBV5-1 and TRBJ1-2; D gene uncertain. The CDR3 extends over 15 amino acids. V was clipped by 0 bases and J by 6 bases, with 15 bases between them. CDR1 SGHRS and CDR2 YFSETQ come from the germline V gene. Here the CDR3 reads CASSLASGRSDGYTF. The CDR3 nucleotides are TGCGCCAGCAGCTTGGCCTCGGGTCGTTCGGATGGCTACACCTTC.

The J gene is TRBJ2-2, the V gene TRBV19; possibly TRBD2 for D (6 bases). In germline, CDR1 is LNHDA, CDR2 SQIVND (reference sequence). This CDR3 has 14 amino acids. V shed 4 bases and J shed 6 bases, with 12 bases lying between them. The CDR3 coding sequence is TGTGCCAGTAGTAGGGGTTGGGGGGCCGGGGAGCTGTTTTTT. Protein product: CASSRGWGAGELFF.

As for this clone: One end of the junction fails to match germline, which may point to a read error. This sequence joins TRBV4-1 and TRBJ1-1; the match to TRBD1 covers 7 bases. Germline CDR1 reads MGHRA; CDR2 reads YSYEKL. The CDR3 extends over 16 amino acids. CDR3 coding DNA: TGTGCCAGCAGCCAAGATCCTGAGGGGGCTTACACTGAAGCTTTCTTT. Its translation is CASSQDPEGAYTEAFF.